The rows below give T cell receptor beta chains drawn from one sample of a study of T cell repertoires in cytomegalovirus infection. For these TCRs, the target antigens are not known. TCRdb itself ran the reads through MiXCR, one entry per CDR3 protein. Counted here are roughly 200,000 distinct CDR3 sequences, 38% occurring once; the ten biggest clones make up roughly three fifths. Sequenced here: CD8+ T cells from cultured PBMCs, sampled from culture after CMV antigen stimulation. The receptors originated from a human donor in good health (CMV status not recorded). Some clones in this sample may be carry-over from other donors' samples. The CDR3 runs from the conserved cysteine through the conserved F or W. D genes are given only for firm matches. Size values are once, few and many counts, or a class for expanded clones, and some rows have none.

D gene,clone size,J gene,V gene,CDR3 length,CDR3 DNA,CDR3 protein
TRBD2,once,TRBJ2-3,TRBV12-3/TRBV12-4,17,TGTGCCACCAATAGACCGGGACTAGCGGGAATCATAGATACGCAGTATTTT,CATNRPGLAGIIDTQYF
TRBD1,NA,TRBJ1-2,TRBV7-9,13,TGTGCCACCATCCAAACAGGGGGTGCTGGCTACACCTTC,CATIQTGGAGYTF
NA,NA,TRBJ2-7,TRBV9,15,TGTGCCAGCAGCGTAGAGGGCAGGGAAGGGTATGAGCAGTACTTC,CASSVEGREGYEQYF
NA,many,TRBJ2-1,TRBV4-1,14,TGCGCCAGCAGCTCACGGGGGGCGGGAAATGAGCAGTTCTTC,CASSSRGAGNEQFF
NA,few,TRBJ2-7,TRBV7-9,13,TGTGCCAGCAGCTTATTAGGGGCGGAGGAGCAGTACTTC,CASSLLGAEEQYF
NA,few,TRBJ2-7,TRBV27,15,TGTGCCAGCAGTGAGAATCAGGGACGCCTCTACGAGCAGTACTTC,CASSENQGRLYEQYF
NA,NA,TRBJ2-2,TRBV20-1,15,TGCAGTGCTAGAGATTTTAAGGGTCCCACCGGGGAGCTGTTTTTT,CSARDFKGPTGELFF
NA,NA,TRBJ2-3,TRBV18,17,TGTGCCAGCTCACCACTGTGGACTCGCTCCAGCACAGATACGCAGTATTTT,CASSPLWTRSSTDTQYF
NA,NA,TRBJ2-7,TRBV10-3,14,TGTGCCATCAGTGATGGCGGTATCTCCTACGAGCAGTACTTC,CAISDGGISYEQYF
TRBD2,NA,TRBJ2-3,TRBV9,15,TGTGCCAGCAGCGTTAGCGGGAGGGCCTTAGATACGCAGTATTTT,CASSVSGRALDTQYF
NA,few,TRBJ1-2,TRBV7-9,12,TGTGCCAGCAGCTTGGGGCCTAGGGGCTACACCTTC,CASSLGPRGYTF
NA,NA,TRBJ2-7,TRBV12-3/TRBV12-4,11,TGTGCCACCAGTAACTCCTACGAGCAGTACTTC,CATSNSYEQYF
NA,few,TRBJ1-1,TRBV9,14,TGTGCCAGCAGCGGTCGGGACGGAAACACTGAAGCTTTCTTT,CASSGRDGNTEAFF
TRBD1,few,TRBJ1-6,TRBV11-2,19,TGTGCCAGCAGCTTATATATAGGGACAGGGGAACTTACCGATTCACCCCTCCACTTT,CASSLYIGTGELTDSPLHF
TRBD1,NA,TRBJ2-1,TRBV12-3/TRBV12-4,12,TGTGCCAGCAGTCCGACAGGGACTGAGCAGTTCTTC,CASSPTGTEQFF
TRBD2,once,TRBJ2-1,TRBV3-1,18,TGTGCCAGCAGCCAAGAACTAGCGGGGGGGAGCTCCTACAATGAGCAGTTCTTC,CASSQELAGGSSYNEQFF
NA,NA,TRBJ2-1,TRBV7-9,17,TGTGCCAGCAGCCCTAGGCCGTGGGCCAGAAACTACTTGAAACAGTTCTTC,CASSPRPWARNYLKQFF
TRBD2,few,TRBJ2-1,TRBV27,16,TGTGCCAGCAAGGCCTTAGCGGGAATCTCCTACAATGAGCAGTTCTTC,CASKALAGISYNEQFF
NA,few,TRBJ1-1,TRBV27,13,TGTGCCAGCCTCGGACAGACGGACACTGAAGCTTTCTTT,CASLGQTDTEAFF
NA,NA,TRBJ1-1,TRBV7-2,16,TGTGCCAGCAGCTTAGTATGGCGGCAGGCGAACACTGAAGCTTTCTTT,CASSLVWRQANTEAFF
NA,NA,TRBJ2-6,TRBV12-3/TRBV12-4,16,TGTGCCAGCAGTTTGGACTACCTCACTGGGGCCAACGTCCTGACTTTC,CASSLDYLTGANVLTF
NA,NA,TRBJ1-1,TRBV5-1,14,TGCGCCAGCAGCTTGGAATGGATTAACACTGAAGCTTTCTTT,CASSLEWINTEAFF
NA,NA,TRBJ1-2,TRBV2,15,TGTGTCAGAAAGGACAGCCTCGCCCCATGGGGAGGCTACACCTTC,CVRKDSLAPWGGYTF
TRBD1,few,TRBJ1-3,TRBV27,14,TGTGCCAGCAGACAGGGGTCTGGCGGAAACACCATATATTTT,CASRQGSGGNTIYF
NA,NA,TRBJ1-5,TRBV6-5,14,TGTGCCAGTAAACCAGGGGACAGCAATCAGCCCCAGCATTTT,CASKPGDSNQPQHF
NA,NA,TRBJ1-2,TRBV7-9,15,TGTGCCAGCAGCTCCTACGGCGGGGCGGGCTATGGCTACACCTTC,CASSSYGGAGYGYTF
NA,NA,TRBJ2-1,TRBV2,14,TGTGCCAGCTTTGGGACAAACCTCTACAATGAGCAGTTCTTC,CASFGTNLYNEQFF
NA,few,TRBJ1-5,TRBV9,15,TGTGCCAGCAGCACCACCGGGACTACGAATCAGCCCCAGCATTTT,CASSTTGTTNQPQHF
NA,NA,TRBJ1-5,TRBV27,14,TGTGCCAGCAGTTTATTGGGCCCCGATCAGCCCCAGCATTTT,CASSLLGPDQPQHF
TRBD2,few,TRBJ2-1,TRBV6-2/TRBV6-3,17,TGTGCCACCCTTCTGCGACTAGCGGGGGGACCCTACAATGAGCAGTTCTTC,CATLLRLAGGPYNEQFF
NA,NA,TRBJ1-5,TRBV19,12,TGTGGTTCGGGAATAGCCAATCAGCCCCAGCATTTT,CGSGIANQPQHF
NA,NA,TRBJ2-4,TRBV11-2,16,TGTGCCAGCAGCTTATGGTCGGAGACGAACAAAAACATTCAGTACTTC,CASSLWSETNKNIQYF
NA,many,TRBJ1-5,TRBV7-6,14,TGTGCCAGCAGCTTAGGTCTTAGCAATCAGCCCCAGCATTTT,CASSLGLSNQPQHF